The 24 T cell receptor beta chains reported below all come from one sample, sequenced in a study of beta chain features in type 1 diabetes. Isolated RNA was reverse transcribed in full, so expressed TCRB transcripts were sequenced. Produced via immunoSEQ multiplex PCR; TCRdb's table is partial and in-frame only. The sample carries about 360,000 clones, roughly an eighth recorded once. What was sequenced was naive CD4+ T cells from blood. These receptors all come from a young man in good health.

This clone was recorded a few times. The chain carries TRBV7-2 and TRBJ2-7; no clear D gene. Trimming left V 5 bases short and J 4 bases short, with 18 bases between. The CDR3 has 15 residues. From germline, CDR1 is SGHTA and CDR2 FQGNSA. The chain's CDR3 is CASSLDLGAPYEQYF. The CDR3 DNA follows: TGTGCCAGCAGCCTAGACCTCGGAGCCCCGTACGAGCAGTACTTC.

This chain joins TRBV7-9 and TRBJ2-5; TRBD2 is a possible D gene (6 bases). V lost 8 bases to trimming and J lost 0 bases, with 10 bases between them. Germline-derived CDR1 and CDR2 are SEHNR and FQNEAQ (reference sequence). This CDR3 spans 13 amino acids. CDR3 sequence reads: CASGRDYQETQYF. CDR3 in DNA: TGTGCCAGCGGCCGGGACTACCAAGAGACCCAGTACTTC.

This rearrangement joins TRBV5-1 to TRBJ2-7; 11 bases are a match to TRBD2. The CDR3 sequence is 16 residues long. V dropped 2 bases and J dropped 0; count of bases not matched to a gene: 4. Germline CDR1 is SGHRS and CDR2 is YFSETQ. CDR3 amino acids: CASSFGTSGLSYEQYF. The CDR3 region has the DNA TGCGCCAGCAGCTTTGGGACTAGCGGACTCTCCTACGAGCAGTACTTC. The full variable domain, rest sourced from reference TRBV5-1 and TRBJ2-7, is KAGVTQTPRYLIKTRGQQVTLSCSPISGHRSVSWYQQTPGQGLQFLFEYFSETQRNKGNFPGRFSGRQFSNSRSEMNVSTLELGDSALYLCASSFGTSGLSYEQYFGPGTRLTVT.

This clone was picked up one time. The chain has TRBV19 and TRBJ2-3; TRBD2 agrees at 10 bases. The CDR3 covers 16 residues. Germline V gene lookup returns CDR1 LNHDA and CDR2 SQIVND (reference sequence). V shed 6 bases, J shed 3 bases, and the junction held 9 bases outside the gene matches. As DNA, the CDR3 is TGTGCCAGTAGGAAACTTCTAGCGGGGGTGACAGATACGCAGTATTTT. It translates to CASRKLLAGVTDTQYF.

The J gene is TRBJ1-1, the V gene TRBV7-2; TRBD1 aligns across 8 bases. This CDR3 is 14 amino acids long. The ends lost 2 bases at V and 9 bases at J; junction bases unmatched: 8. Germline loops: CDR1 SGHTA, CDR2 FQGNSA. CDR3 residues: CASSLNVRQGKAFF. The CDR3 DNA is TGTGCCAGCAGCTTAAATGTGAGACAGGGGAAAGCTTTCTTT. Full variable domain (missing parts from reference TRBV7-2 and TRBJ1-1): GAGVSQSPSNKVTEKGKDVELRCDPISGHTALYWYRQSLGQGLEFLIYFQGNSAPDKSGLPSDRFSAERTGGSVSTLTIQRTQQEDSAVYLCASSLNVRQGKAFFGQGTRLTVV.

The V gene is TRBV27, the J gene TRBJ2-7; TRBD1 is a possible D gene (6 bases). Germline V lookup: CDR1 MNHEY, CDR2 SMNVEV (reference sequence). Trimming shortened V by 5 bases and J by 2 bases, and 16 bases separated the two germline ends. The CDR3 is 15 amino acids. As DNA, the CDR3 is TGTGCCAGCAGTCCCTTGATGGACAGAGCCTACGAGCAGTACTTC. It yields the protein CASSPLMDRAYEQYF.

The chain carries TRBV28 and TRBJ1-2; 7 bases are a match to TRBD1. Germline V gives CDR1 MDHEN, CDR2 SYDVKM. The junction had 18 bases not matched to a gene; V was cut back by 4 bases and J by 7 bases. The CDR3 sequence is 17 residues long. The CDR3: CASSSPFEGAVWGGYTF. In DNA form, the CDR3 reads TGTGCCAGCAGTTCACCTTTCGAGGGGGCAGTATGGGGTGGCTACACCTTC.

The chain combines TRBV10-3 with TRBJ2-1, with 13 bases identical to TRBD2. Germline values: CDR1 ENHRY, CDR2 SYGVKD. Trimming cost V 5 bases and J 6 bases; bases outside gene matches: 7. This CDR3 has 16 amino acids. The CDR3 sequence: CAISTRTSGSVNEQFF. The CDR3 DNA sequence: TGTGCCATCAGTACTCGGACTAGCGGGAGTGTCAATGAGCAGTTCTTC.

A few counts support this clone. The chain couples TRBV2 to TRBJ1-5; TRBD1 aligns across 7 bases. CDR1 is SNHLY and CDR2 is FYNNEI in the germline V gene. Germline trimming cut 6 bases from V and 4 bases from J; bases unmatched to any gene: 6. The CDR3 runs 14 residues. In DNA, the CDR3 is TGTGCCAGCAGATTACAGGGGACGAATCAGCCCCAGCATTTT. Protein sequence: CASRLQGTNQPQHF.

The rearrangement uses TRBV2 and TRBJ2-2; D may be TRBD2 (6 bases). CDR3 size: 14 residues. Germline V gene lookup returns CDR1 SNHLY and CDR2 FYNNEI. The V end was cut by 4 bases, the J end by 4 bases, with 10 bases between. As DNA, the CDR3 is TGTGCCAGCAGTGGGGACTTCCTCACCGGGGAGCTGTTTTTT. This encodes CASSGDFLTGELFF. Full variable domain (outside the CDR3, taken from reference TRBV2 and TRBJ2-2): EPEVTQTPSHQVTQMGQEVILRCVPISNHLYFYWYRQILGQKVEFLVSFYNNEISEKSEIFDDQFSVERPDGSNFTLKIRSTKLEDSAMYFCASSGDFLTGELFFGEGSRLTVL.

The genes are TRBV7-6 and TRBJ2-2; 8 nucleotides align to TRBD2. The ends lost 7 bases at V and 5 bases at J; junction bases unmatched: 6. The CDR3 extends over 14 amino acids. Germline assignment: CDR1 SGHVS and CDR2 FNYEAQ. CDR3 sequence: CASTMVAGTGELFF. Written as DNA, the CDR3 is TGTGCCAGCACCATGGTAGCGGGAACCGGGGAGCTGTTTTTT. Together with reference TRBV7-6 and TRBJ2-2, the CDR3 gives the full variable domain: GAGVSQSPRYKVTKRGQDVALRCDPISGHVSLYWYRQALGQGPEFLTYFNYEAQQDKSGLPNDRFSAERPEGSISTLTIQRTEQRDSAMYRCASTMVAGTGELFFGEGSRLTVL.

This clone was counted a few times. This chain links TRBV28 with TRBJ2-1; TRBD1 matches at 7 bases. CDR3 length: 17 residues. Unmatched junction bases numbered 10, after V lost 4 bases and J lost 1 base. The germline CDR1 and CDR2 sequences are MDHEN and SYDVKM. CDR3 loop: CASSSLRQGRSYNEQFF. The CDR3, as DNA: TGTGCCAGCAGTTCATTGCGACAGGGTAGATCCTACAATGAGCAGTTCTTC.

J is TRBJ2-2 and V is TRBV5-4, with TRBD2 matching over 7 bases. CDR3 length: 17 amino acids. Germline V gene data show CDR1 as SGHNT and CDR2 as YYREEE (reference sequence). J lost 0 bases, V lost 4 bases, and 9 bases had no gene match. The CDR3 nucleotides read TGTGCCAGCAGCCCCCGGGACGGGAGGACGAACACCGGGGAGCTGTTTTTT. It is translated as CASSPRDGRTNTGELFF.

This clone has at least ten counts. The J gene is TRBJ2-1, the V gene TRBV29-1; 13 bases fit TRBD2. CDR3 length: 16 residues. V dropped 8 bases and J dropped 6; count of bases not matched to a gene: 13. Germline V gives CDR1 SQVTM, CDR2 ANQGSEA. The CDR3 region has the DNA TGCAGCACCTCCCCCGGACTAGCGGGAGTGGGCAATGAGCAGTTCTTC. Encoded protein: CSTSPGLAGVGNEQFF.

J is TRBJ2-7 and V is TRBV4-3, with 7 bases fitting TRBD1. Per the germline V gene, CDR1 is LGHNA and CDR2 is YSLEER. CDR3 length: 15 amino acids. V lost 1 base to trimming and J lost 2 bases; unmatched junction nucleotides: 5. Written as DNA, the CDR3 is TGCGCCAGCAGCCAAGGACAGGGAAACCCCTACGAGCAGTACTTC. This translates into CASSQGQGNPYEQYF.

The CDR3 sequence is CATSGQTVANVLTF. The CDR3 DNA follows: TGTGCCACCTCGGGACAGACAGTGGCCAACGTCCTGACTTTC. The genes are TRBV19 and TRBJ2-6; 7 bases match TRBD1. The V gene end was trimmed by 10 bases and the J gene end by 6 bases; junction bases not matched to a gene: 9. There are 14 residues in the CDR3. CDR1 is LNHDA, CDR2 SQIVND, per germline (reference sequence).

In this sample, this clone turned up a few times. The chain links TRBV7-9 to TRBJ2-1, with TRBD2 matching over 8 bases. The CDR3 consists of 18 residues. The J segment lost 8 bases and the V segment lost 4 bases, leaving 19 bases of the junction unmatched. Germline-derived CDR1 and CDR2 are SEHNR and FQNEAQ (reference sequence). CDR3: CASSWETFSGNFADEQFF. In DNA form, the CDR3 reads TGTGCCAGCAGCTGGGAGACTTTTAGCGGGAATTTCGCTGATGAGCAGTTCTTC. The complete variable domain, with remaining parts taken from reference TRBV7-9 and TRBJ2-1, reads DTGVSQNPRHKITKRGQNVTFRCDPISEHNRLYWYRQTLGQGPEFLTYFQNEAQLEKSRLLSDRFSAERPKGSFSTLEIQRTEQGDSAMYLCASSWETFSGNFADEQFFGPGTRLTVL.

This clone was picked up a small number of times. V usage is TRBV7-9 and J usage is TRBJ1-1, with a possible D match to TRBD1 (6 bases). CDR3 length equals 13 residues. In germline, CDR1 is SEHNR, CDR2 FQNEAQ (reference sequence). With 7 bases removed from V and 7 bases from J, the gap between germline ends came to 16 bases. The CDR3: CASTIGQRFEAFF. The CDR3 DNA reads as TGTGCCAGCACCATTGGACAGCGTTTTGAAGCTTTCTTT.

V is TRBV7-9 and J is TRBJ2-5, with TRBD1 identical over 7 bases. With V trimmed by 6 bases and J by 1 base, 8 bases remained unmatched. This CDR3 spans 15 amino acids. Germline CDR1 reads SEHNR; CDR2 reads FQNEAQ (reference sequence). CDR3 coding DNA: TGTGCCAGCAGGAGGTTAGGACAGGTCCAAGAGACCCAGTACTTC. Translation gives CASRRLGQVQETQYF.

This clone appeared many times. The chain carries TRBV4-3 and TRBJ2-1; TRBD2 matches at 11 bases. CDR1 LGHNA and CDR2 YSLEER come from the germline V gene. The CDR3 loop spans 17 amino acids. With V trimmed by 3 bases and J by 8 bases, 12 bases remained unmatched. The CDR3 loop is CASSQLPSGRPRDEQFF. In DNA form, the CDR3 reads TGCGCCAGCAGCCAGCTTCCTAGCGGGAGGCCACGGGATGAGCAGTTCTTC.

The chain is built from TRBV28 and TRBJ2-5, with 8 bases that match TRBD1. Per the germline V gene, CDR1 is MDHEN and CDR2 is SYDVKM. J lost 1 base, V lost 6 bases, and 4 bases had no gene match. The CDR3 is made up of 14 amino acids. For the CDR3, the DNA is TGTGCCAGCAGGGGACAGGCAGGCCAAGAGACCCAGTACTTC. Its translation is CASRGQAGQETQYF.

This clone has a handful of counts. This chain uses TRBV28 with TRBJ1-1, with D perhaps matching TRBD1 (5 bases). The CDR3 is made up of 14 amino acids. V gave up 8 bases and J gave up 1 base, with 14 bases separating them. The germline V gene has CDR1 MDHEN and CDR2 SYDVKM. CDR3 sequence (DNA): TGTGCCAGCGGGCTCGGGGGTGGGAACACTGAAGCTTTCTTT. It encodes CASGLGGGNTEAFF.

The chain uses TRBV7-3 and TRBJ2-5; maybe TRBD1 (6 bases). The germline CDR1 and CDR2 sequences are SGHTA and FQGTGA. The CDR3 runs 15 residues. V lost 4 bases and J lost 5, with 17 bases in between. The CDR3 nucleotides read TGTGCCAGCAGCTCTTGGGCAGGGGTCGGTGAGACCCAGTACTTC. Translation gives CASSSWAGVGETQYF.

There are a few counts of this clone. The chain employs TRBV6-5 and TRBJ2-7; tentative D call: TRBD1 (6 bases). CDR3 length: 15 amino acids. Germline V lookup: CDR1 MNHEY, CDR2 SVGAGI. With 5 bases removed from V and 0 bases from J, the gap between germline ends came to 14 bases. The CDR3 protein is CASSRGGRSSYEQYF. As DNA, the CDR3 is TGTGCCAGCAGTAGAGGGGGACGGAGCTCCTACGAGCAGTACTTC.